The next 8 T cell receptor beta chains were all read from a single sample in a study of identical twins. MiXCR, applied by TCRdb to the 5' RACE reads, yields one record per CDR3 protein. The sample lists some 330,000 distinct CDR3 sequences; approximately 9.1% were seen once. The sample taken for sequencing was naive T cells sorted from blood. The source is a woman aged 45-65 years in good health.

This clonotype was seen a few times. This chain links TRBV24-1 with TRBJ1-1; possibly TRBD1 for D (6 bases). V lost 4 bases and J lost 8, with 13 bases in between. This CDR3 region has 13 residues. In germline, CDR1 is KGHDR, CDR2 SFDVKD. CDR3 amino acids: CATSDRTVREAFF. In DNA, the CDR3 is TGTGCCACCAGTGACCGGACAGTCCGGGAAGCTTTCTTT.

This clonotype was seen at least ten times. This chain joins TRBV11-2 and TRBJ2-1; 8 bases fit TRBD1. The CDR3 loop spans 15 amino acids. Germline trimming cut 6 bases from V and 4 bases from J; bases unmatched to any gene: 8. Germline assignment: CDR1 SGHAT and CDR2 FQNNGV. CDR3 residues: CASSRGQGRYNEQFF. The CDR3 DNA follows: TGTGCCAGCAGTCGCGGACAGGGAAGGTACAATGAGCAGTTCTTC.

Here the CDR3 reads CASSEDRVDTGELFF. The CDR3 coding sequence is TGTGCCAGCAGTGAAGACAGGGTCGACACCGGGGAGCTGTTTTTT. The V and J genes are TRBV2 and TRBJ2-2; tentatively, D is TRBD1 (6 bases). In germline, CDR1 is SNHLY, CDR2 FYNNEI. V lost 1 base and J lost 3, with 9 bases in between. The CDR3 contains 15 residues.

The chain uses TRBV7-9 and TRBJ1-1; D is ambiguous. The CDR3 sequence is 15 residues long. Germline V gene lookup returns CDR1 SEHNR and CDR2 FQNEAQ (reference sequence). Trimming took off 1 base at V and 0 bases at J, with 9 bases between the two ends. The CDR3 is CASSLGTYMNTEAFF. The CDR3 DNA reads as TGTGCCAGCAGCTTAGGGACTTACATGAACACTGAAGCTTTCTTT.

On this clonotype itself: One end of the junction is discordant with germline, which a read error may explain. This sequence joins TRBV29-1 and TRBJ1-1, with no clear D. This CDR3 has 8 residues. CDR1 SQVTM and CDR2 ANQGSEA come from the germline V gene. For the CDR3, the DNA is TGCAGCGTTGTGCCCCTGGCATTT. It yields the protein CSVVPLAF. Variable domain in full (rest from reference TRBV29-1 and TRBJ1-1): SAVISQKPSRDICQRGTSLTIQCQVDSQVTMMFWYRQQPGQSLTLIATANQGSEATYESGFVIDKFPISRPNLTFSTLTVSNMSPEDSSIYLCSVVPLAFGQGTRLTVV.

At least ten counts were recorded for this clonotype. The chain recombines TRBV20-1 with TRBJ2-3, with 12 positions matching TRBD2. This CDR3 contains 15 residues. Germline V gene lookup returns CDR1 DFQATT and CDR2 SNEGSKA (reference sequence). The V segment lost 0 bases and the J segment 6 bases; nucleotides outside the gene matches: 4. CDR3 DNA sequence: TGCAGTGCTAGAGAGACTAGCGGGAGCTGGGATACGCAGTATTTT. Translating gives CSARETSGSWDTQYF.

V usage is TRBV7-6 and J usage is TRBJ1-1, with D possibly matching TRBD1 (6 bases). Trimming removed 5 bases from V and 3 bases from J, with 10 bases in between. The CDR3 has 13 residues. Germline V gene data show CDR1 as SGHVS and CDR2 as FNYEAQ. CDR3 sequence: CASSKKGDTEAFF. CDR3 DNA sequence: TGTGCCAGCAGCAAAAAGGGGGACACTGAAGCTTTCTTT.

This clonotype was observed once. CDR3 in amino acids: CASSTGQGRTDTQYF. Here the CDR3 DNA reads TGTGCCAGCAGCACCGGACAGGGGCGCACAGATACGCAGTATTTT. The chain is built from TRBV7-2 and TRBJ2-3; the match to TRBD1 covers 9 bases. J was trimmed by 1 base and V by 5 bases; bases with no gene match: 4. The germline CDR1 and CDR2 sequences are SGHTA and FQGNSA. The CDR3 runs 15 residues.